This T cell receptor beta chain was retrieved from a study of blood T cell repertoires in COVID-19. In the original processing: Researchers report that nucleated cell counts were estimated from reference gene primer amplification. The protocol was immunoSEQ multiplex PCR, while the TCRdb copy is restricted to in-frame clones and leaves out a portion. That table supplies the V and J calls and clone size; D and trimming were determined from the DNA. The data show approximately 200,000 clones, approximately 84% seen once. The table lists this clone with a count of one. Germline CDR1 is LGHNT and CDR2 is FRNRAP. Unmatched junction bases numbered 6, after V lost 4 bases and J lost 6 bases. The CDR3 is 14 amino acids.

This chain uses TRBV12-5 with TRBJ2-1; 7 bases match TRBD2. This receptor was identified in a woman in her 30s who had recovered from COVID-19. The sample comprised PBMCs or T cells enriched from blood (not recorded which). CDR3 coding DNA: TGTGCTAGTGGTTGGGGGGGAAGGGGCAATGAGCAGTTCTTC. Amino acids: CASGWGGRGNEQFF.